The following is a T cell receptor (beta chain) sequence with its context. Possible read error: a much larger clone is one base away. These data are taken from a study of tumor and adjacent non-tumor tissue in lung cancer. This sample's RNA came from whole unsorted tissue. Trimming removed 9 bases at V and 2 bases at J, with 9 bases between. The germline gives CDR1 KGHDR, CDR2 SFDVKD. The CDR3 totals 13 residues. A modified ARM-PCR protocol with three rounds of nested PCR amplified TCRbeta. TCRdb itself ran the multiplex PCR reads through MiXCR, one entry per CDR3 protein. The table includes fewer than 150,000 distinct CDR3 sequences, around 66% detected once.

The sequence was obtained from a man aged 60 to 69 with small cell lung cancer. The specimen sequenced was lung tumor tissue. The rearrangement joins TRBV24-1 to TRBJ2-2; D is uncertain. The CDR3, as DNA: TGTGCCACCCTTGACGGAAACACCGGGGAGCTGTTTTTT. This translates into CATLDGNTGELFF.